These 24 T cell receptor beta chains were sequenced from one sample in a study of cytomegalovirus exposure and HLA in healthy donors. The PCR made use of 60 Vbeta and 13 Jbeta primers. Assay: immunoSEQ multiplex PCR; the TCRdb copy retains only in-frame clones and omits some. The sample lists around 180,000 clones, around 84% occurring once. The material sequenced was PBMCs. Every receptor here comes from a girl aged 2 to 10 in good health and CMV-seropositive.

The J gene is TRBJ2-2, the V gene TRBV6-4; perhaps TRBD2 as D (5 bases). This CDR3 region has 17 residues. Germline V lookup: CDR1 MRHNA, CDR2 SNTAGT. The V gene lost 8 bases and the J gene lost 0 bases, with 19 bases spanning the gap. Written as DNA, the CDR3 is TGTGCCAGCCGAAGAGAGGGCGGAGCCGCGAACACCGGGGAGCTGTTTTTT. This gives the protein CASRREGGAANTGELFF.

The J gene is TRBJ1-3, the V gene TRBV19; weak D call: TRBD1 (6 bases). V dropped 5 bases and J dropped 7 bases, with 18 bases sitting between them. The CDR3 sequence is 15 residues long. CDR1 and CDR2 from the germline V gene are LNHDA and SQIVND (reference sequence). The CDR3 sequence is CASSEGTSRGNTIYF. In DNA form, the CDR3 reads TGTGCCAGTAGTGAGGGGACATCTCGCGGGAACACCATATATTTT. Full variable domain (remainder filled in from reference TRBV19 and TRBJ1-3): DGGITQSPKYLFRKEGQNVTLSCEQNLNHDAMYWYRQDPGQGLRLIYYSQIVNDFQKGDIAEGYSVSREKKESFPLTVTSAQKNPTAFYLCASSEGTSRGNTIYFGEGSWLTVV.

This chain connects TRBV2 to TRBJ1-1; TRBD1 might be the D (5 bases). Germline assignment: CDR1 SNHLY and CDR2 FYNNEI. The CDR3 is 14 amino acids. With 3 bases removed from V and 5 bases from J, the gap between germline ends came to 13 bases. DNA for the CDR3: TGTGCCAGCAGTGAGGGGCGGGGAGCGACTGAAGCTTTCTTT. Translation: CASSEGRGATEAFF.

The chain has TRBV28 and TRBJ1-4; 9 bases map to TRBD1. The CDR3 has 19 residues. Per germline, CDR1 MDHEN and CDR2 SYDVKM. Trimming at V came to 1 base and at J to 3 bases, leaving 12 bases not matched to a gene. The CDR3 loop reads CASSLLGTGSGRANEKLFF. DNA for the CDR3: TGTGCCAGCAGTTTATTAGGGACAGGGAGTGGAAGGGCTAATGAAAAACTGTTTTTT. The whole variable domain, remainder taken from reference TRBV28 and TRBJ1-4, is DVKVTQSSRYLVKRTGEKVFLECVQDMDHENMFWYRQDPGLGLRLIYFSYDVKMKEKGDIPEGYSVSREKKERFSLILESASTNQTSMYLCASSLLGTGSGRANEKLFFGSGTQLSVL.

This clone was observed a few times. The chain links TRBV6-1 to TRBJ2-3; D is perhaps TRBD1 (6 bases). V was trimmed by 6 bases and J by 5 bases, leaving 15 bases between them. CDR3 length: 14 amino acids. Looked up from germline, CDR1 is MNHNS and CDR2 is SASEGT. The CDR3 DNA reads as TGTGCCAGCAGCTACGAACAGGGAATAGATACGCAGTATTTT. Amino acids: CASSYEQGIDTQYF.

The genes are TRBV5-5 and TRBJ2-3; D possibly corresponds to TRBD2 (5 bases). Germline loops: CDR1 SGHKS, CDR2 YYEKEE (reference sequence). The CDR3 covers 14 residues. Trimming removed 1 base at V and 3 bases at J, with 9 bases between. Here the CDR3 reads CASSLMPGTDTQYF. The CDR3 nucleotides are TGTGCCAGCAGCTTGATGCCGGGAACAGATACGCAGTATTTT. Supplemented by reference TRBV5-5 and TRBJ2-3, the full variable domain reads DAGVTQSPTHLIKTRGQQVTLRCSPISGHKSVSWYQQVLGQGPQFIFQYYEKEERGRGNFPDRFSARQFPNYSSELNVNALLLGDSALYLCASSLMPGTDTQYFGPGTRLTVL.

CDR3 in amino acids: CASSLTYSSYEQYF. The CDR3, as DNA: TGCGCCAGCAGCTTGACCTATAGCTCCTACGAGCAGTACTTC. The chain has TRBV5-1 and TRBJ2-5; D remains ambiguous. The end of the DNA fits TRBJ2-7 better, so the J call may be wrong. The CDR3 is 14 residues long. The V gene's germline CDR1 is SGHRS and CDR2 YFSETQ.

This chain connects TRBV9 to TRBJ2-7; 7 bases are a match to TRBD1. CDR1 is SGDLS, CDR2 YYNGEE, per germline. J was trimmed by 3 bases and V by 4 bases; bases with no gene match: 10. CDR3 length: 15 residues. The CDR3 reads CASSPAGTAVYEQYF. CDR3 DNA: TGTGCCAGCAGCCCAGCCGGGACAGCTGTCTACGAGCAGTACTTC.

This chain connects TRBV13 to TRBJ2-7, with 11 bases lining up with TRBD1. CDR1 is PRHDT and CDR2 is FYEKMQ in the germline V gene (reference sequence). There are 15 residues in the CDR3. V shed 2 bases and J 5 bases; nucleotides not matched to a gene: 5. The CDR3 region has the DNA TGTGCCAGCAGCTTACGCGGGACAGGGGGTAACGAGCAGTACTTC. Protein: CASSLRGTGGNEQYF.

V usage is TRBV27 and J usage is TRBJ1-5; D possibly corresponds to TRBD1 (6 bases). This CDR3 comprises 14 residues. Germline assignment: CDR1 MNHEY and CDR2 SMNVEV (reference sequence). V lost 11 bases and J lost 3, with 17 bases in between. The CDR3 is CAVGGARNNQPQHF. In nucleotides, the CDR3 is TGTGCCGTGGGGGGGGCGCGTAACAATCAGCCCCAGCATTTT.

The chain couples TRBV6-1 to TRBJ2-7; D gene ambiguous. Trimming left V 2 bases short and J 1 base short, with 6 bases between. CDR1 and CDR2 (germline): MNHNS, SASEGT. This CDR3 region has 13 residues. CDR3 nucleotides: TGTGCCAGCAGTGAACACAGATCCTACGAGCAGTACTTC. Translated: CASSEHRSYEQYF.

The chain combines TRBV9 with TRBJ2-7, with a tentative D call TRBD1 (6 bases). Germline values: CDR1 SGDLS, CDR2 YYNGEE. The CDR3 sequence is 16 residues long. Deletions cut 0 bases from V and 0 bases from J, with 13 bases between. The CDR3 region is CASSVDQGFRSYEQYF. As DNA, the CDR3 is TGTGCCAGCAGCGTAGACCAGGGGTTTCGCTCCTACGAGCAGTACTTC.

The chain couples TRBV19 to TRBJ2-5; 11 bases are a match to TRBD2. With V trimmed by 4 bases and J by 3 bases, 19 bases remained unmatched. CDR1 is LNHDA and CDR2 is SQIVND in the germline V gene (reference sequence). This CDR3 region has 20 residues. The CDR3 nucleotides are TGTGCCAGTAGTACCCCCCTCCTTTTGACTAGCGGGATGGGAGAAGAGACCCAGTACTTC. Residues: CASSTPLLLTSGMGEETQYF.

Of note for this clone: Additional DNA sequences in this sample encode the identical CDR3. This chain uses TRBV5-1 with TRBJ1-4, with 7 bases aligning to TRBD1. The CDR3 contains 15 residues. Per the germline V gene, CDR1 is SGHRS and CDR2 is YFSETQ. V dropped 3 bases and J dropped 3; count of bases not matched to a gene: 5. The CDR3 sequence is CASSSTGAPNEKLFF. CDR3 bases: TGCGCCAGCAGCTCTACAGGGGCACCTAATGAAAAACTGTTTTTT.

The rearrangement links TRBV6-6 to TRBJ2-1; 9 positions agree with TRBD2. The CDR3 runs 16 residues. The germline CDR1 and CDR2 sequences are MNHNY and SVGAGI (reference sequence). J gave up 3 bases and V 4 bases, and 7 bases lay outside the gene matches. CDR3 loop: CASSSMTSGRYNEQFF. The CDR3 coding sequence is TGTGCCAGCAGTTCTATGACTAGCGGTCGCTACAATGAGCAGTTCTTC.

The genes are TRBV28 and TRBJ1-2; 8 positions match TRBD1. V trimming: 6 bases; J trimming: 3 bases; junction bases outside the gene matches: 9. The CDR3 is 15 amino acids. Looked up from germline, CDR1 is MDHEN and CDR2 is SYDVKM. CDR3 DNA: TGTGCCAGCAGCACAGGGGGGAGGTGGCACTATGGCTACACCTTC. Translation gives CASSTGGRWHYGYTF.

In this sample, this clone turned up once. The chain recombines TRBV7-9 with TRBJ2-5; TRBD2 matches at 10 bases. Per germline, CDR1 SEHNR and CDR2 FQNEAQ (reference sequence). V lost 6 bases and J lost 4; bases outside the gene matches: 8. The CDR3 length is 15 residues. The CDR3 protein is CASSSRRTSGETQYF. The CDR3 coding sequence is TGTGCCAGCAGTTCGAGGAGGACTAGCGGAGAGACCCAGTACTTC.

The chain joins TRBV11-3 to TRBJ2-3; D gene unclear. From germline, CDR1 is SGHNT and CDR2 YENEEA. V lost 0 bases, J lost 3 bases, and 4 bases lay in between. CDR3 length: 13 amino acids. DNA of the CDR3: TGTGCCAGCAGCTTAGATCAAACAGATACGCAGTATTTT. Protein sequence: CASSLDQTDTQYF.

This CDR3 reads CASSQGGRGNTEAFF. The CDR3 DNA sequence: TGTGCCAGCAGTCAAGGAGGGAGAGGGAACACTGAAGCTTTCTTT. The J gene is TRBJ1-1, the V gene TRBV25-1; D is ambiguous. Germline CDR1 and CDR2: MGHDK and SYGVNS. There are 15 residues in the CDR3. The germline V and J ends were trimmed by 5 bases and 1 base, with 14 bases remaining between them.

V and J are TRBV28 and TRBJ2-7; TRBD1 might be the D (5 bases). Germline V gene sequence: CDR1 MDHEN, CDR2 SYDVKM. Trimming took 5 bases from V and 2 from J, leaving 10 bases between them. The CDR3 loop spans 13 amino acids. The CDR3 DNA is TGTGCCAGCAGTGGCGCAGGGCCCTACGAGCAGTACTTC. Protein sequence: CASSGAGPYEQYF.

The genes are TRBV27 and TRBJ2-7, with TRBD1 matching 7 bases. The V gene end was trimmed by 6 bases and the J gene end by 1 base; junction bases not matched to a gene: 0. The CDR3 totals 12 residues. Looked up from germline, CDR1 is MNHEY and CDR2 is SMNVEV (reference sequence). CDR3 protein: CASRGQSYEQYF. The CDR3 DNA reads TGTGCCAGCAGGGGACAGTCCTACGAGCAGTACTTC.

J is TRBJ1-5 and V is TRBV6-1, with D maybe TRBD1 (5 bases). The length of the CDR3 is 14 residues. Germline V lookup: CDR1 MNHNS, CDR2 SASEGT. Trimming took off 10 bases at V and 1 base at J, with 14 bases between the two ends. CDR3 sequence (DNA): TGTGCCACCCTCCGGGAGGGGAGCAATCAGCCCCAGCATTTT. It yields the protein CATLREGSNQPQHF.

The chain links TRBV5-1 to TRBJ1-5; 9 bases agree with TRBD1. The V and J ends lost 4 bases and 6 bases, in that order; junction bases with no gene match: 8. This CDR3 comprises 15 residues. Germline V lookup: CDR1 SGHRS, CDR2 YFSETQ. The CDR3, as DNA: TGCGCCAGCAGCCTAAACGACAGGGGGGGTCAGCCCCAGCATTTT. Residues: CASSLNDRGGQPQHF.

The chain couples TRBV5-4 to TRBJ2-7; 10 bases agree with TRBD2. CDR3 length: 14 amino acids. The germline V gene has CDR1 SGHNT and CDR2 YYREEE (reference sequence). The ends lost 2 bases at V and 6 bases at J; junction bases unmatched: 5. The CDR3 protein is CASSFPSGSPEQYF. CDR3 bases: TGTGCCAGCAGCTTTCCTAGCGGGAGCCCCGAGCAGTACTTC.